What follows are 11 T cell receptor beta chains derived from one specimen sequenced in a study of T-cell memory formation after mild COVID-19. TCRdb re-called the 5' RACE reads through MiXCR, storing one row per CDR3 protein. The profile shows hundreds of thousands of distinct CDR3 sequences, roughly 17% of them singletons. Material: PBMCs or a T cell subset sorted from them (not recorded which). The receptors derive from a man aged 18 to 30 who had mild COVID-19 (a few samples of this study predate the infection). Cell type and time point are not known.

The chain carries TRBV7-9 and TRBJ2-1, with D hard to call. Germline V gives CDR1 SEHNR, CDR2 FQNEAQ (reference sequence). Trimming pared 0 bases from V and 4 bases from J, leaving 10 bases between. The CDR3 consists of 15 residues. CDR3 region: CASSLAFREYNEQFF. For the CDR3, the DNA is TGTGCCAGCAGCTTAGCGTTCCGAGAGTACAATGAGCAGTTCTTC. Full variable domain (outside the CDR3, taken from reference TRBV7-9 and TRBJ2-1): DTGVSQNPRHKITKRGQNVTFRCDPISEHNRLYWYRQTLGQGPEFLTYFQNEAQLEKSRLLSDRFSAERPKGSFSTLEIQRTEQGDSAMYLCASSLAFREYNEQFFGPGTRLTVL.

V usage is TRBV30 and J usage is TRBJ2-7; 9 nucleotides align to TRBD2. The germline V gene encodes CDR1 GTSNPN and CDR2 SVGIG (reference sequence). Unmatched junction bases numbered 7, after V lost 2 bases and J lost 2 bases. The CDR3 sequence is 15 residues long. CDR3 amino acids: CAWSNGLAGAYEQYF. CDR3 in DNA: TGTGCCTGGAGTAACGGATTAGCGGGGGCCTACGAGCAGTACTTC.

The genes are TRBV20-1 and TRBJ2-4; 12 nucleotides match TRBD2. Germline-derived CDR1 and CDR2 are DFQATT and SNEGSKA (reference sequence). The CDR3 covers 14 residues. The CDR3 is CSELAGGALNIQYF. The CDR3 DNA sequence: TGCAGCGAACTAGCGGGGGGAGCATTGAACATTCAGTACTTC.

CDR3 loop: CASSFLTGVETEAFF. DNA of the CDR3: TGTGCCAGCAGCTTTCTGACAGGGGTGGAAACTGAAGCTTTCTTT. The genes are TRBV7-6 and TRBJ1-1; 8 bases fit TRBD1. The CDR3 sequence is 15 residues long. V lost 3 bases, J lost 5 bases, and 8 bases stayed unmatched. Germline V gives CDR1 SGHVS, CDR2 FNYEAQ.

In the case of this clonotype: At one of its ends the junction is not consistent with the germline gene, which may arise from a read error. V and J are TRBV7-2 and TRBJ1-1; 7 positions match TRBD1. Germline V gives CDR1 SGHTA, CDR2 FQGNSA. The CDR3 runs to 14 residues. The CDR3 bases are TGTGCCAGCAGGTTAGGACAGGTGGCGAGAAAAGCTTTCTTT. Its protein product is CASRLGQVARKAFF.

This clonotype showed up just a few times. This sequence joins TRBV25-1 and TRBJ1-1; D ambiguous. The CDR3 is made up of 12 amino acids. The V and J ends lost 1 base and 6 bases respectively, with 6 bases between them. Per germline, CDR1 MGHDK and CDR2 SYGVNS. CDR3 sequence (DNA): TGTGCCAGCAGTGAATTTAAGTCTGAAGCTTTCTTT. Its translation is CASSEFKSEAFF.

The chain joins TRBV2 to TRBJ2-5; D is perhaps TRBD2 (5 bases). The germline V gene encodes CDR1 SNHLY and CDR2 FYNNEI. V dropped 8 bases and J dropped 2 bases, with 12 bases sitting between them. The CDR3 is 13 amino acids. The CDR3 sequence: CASEGTYQETQYF. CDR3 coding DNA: TGTGCCAGCGAGGGTACATATCAAGAGACCCAGTACTTC. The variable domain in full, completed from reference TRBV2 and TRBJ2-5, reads EPEVTQTPSHQVTQMGQEVILRCVPISNHLYFYWYRQILGQKVEFLVSFYNNEISEKSEIFDDQFSVERPDGSNFTLKIRSTKLEDSAMYFCASEGTYQETQYFGPGTRLLVL.

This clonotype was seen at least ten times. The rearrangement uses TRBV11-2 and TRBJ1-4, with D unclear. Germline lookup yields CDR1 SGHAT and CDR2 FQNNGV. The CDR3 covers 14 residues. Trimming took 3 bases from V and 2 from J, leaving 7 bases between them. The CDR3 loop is CASSFVGTNEKLFF. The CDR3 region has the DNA TGTGCCAGCAGCTTCGTGGGGACTAATGAAAAACTGTTTTTT. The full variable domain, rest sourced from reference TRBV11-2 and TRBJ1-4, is EAGVAQSPRYKIIEKRQSVAFWCNPISGHATLYWYQQILGQGPKLLIQFQNNGVVDDSQLPKDRFSAERLKGVDSTLKIQPAKLEDSAVYLCASSFVGTNEKLFFGSGTQLSVL.

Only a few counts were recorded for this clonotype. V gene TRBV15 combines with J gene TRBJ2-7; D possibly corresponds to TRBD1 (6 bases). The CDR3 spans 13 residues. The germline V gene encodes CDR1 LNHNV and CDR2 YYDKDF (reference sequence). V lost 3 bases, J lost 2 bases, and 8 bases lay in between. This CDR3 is CATSRDSPYEQYF. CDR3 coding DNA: TGTGCCACCAGCAGGGACAGCCCCTACGAGCAGTACTTC.

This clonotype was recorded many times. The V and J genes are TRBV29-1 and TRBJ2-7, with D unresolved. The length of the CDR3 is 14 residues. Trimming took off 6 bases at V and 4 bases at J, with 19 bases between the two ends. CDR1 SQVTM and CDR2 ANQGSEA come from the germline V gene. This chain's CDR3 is CSVAVWTDFYEQYF. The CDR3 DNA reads TGCAGCGTGGCCGTGTGGACGGATTTTTACGAGCAGTACTTC.

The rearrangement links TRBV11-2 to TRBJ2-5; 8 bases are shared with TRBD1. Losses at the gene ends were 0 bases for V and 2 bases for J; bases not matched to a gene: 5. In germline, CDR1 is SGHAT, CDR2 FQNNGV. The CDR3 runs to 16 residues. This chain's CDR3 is CASSLERQGRQETQYF. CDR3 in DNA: TGTGCCAGCAGCTTAGAGAGACAGGGGCGACAAGAGACCCAGTACTTC.